This TCR beta chain was profiled in a study of cytomegalovirus exposure and HLA in healthy donors. Study-level points and caveats: A link between a missense DCLRE1C variant and TCR beta V- and J-gene trimming emerged from a later analysis.

Note on this clone: The antigen is not known.

The PCR used 60 Vbeta and 13 Jbeta primers. Sequenced by immunoSEQ multiplex PCR; TCRdb stores in-frame clones only, minus some. The profile shows under 200,000 clones, 75% of them singletons. The specimen sequenced was PBMCs. The TCR was taken from a female donor in good health and CMV-seronegative.

For the CDR3, the DNA is TGTGCCAGCAGCTTAAACGGGAGAATCGAGACCCAGTACTTC. Protein sequence: CASSLNGRIETQYF. The chain carries TRBV11-1 and TRBJ2-5; D is perhaps TRBD2 (6 bases). CDR1 and CDR2 (germline): SGHAT, FQDESV (reference sequence). Trimming cost V 2 bases and J 5 bases, with 12 bases left between them. The CDR3 spans 14 residues. The entire variable domain, with the rest obtained from reference TRBV11-1 and TRBJ2-5, is as follows: EAEVAQSPRYKITEKSQAVAFWCDPISGHATLYWYRQILGQGPELLVQFQDESVVDDSQLPKDRFSAERLKGVDSTLKIQPAELGDSAMYLCASSLNGRIETQYFGPGTRLLVL.